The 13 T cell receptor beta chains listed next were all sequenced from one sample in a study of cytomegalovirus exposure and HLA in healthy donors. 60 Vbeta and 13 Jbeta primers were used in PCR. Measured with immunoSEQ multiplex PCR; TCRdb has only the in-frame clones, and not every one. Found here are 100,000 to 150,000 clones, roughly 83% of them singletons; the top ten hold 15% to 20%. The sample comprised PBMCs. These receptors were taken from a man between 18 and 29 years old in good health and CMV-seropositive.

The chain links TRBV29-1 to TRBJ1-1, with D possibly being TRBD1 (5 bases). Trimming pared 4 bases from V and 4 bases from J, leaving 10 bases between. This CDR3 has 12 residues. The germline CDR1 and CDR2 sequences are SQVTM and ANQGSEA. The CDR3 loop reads CSVGGETTEAFF. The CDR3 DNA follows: TGCAGCGTTGGGGGGGAGACCACTGAAGCTTTCTTT. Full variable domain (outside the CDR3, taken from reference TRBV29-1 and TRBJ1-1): SAVISQKPSRDICQRGTSLTIQCQVDSQVTMMFWYRQQPGQSLTLIATANQGSEATYESGFVIDKFPISRPNLTFSTLTVSNMSPEDSSIYLCSVGGETTEAFFGQGTRLTVV.

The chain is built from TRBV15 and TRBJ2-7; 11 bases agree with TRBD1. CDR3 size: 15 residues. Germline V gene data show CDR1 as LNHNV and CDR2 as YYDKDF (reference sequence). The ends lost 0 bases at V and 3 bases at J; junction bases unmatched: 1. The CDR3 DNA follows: TGTGCCACCAGCAGAGAAGGGACAGGGGGCTACGAGCAGTACTTC. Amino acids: CATSREGTGGYEQYF.

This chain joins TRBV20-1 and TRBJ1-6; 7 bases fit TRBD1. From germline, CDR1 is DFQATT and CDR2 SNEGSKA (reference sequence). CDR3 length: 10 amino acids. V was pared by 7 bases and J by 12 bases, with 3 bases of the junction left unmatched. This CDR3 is CSDDRVPLHF. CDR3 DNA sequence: TGCAGTGACGACAGGGTACCCCTCCACTTT.

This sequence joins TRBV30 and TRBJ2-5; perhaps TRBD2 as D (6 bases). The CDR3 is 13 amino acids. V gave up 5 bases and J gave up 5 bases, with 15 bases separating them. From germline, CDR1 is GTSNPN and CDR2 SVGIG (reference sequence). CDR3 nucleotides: TGTGCCTGGGGGACTCCCCGAAAGGAGACCCAGTACTTC. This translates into CAWGTPRKETQYF.

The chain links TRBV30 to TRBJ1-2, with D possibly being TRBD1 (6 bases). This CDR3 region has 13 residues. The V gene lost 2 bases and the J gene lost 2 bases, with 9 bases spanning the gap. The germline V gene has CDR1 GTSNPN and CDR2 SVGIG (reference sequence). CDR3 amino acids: CAWSIQGNYGYTF. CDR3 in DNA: TGTGCCTGGAGTATACAGGGCAACTATGGCTACACCTTC.

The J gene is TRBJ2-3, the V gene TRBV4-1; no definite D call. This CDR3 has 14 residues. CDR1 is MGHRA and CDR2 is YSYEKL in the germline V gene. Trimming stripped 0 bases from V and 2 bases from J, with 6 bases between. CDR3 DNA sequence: TGCGCCAGCAGCCAAGACTCAGTCACAGATACGCAGTATTTT. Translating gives CASSQDSVTDTQYF.

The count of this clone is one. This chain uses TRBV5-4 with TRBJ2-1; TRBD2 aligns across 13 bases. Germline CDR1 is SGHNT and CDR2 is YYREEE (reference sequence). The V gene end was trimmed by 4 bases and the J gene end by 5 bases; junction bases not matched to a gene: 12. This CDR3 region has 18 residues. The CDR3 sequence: CASSPKLTSGGADNEQFF. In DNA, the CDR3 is TGTGCCAGCAGCCCAAAGCTAACTAGCGGGGGGGCCGACAATGAGCAGTTCTTC.

The chain's CDR3 is CASSPPGQGSGELFF. DNA for the CDR3: TGTGCCAGCAGCCCTCCGGGACAGGGTTCCGGGGAGCTGTTTTTT. The chain recombines TRBV7-9 with TRBJ2-2; TRBD1 matches 9 bases. After removal of 5 bases from V and 6 bases from J, the junction contained 7 bases not matched to a gene. Germline values: CDR1 SEHNR, CDR2 FQNEAQ (reference sequence). This CDR3 region has 15 residues.

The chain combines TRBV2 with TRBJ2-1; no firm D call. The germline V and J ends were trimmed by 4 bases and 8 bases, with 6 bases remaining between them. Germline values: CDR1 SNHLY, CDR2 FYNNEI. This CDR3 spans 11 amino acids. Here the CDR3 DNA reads TGTGCCAGCAGTGCTAACCATGAGCAGTTCTTC. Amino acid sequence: CASSANHEQFF.

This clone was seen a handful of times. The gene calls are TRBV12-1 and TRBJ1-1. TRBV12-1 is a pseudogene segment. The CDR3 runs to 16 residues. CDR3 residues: CASSLSPKKMNTEAFF. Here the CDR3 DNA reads TGTGCCAGCAGCCTAAGTCCTAAGAAAATGAACACTGAAGCTTTCTTT.

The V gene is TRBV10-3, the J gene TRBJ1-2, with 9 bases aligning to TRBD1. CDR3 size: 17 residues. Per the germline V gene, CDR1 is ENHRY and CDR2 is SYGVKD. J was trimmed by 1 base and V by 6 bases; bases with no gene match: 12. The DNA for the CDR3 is TGTGCCATCAGCCGGGACAGGGTTCCACCTGGTAACTATGGCTACACCTTC. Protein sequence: CAISRDRVPPGNYGYTF.

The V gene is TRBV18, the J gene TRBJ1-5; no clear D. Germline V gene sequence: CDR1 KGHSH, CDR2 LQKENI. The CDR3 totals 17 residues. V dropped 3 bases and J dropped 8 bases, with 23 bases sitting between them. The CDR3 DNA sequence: TGTGCCAGCTCACCCCTCAAGGTCTCCGGGAGTGAGAAGCCCCAGCATTTT. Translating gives CASSPLKVSGSEKPQHF.

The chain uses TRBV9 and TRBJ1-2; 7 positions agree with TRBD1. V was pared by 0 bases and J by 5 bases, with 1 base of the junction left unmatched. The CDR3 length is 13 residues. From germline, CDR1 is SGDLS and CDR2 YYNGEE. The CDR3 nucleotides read TGTGCCAGCAGCGTAGCGACAGGGTATGGCTACACCTTC. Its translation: CASSVATGYGYTF.